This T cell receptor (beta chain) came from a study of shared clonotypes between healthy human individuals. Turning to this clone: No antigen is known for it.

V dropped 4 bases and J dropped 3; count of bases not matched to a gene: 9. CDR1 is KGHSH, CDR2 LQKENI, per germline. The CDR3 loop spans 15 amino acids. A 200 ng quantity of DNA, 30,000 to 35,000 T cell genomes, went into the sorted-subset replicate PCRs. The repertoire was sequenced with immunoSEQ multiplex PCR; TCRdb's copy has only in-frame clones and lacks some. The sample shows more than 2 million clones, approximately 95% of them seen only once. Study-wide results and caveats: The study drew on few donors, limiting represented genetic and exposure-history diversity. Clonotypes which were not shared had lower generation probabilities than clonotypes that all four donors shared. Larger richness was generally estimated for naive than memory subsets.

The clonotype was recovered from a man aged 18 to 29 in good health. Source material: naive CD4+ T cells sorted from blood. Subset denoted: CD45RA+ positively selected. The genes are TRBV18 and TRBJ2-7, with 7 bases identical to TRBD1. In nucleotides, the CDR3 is TGTGCCAGCTCACGCACAGGGGCGGGCCTCTACGAGCAGTACTTC. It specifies CASSRTGAGLYEQYF. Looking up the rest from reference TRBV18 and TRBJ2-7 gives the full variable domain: NAGVMQNPRHLVRRRGQEARLRCSPMKGHSHVYWYRQLPEEGLKFMVYLQKENIIDESGMPKERFSAEFPKEGPSILRIQQVVRGDSAAYFCASSRTGAGLYEQYFGPGTRLTVT.